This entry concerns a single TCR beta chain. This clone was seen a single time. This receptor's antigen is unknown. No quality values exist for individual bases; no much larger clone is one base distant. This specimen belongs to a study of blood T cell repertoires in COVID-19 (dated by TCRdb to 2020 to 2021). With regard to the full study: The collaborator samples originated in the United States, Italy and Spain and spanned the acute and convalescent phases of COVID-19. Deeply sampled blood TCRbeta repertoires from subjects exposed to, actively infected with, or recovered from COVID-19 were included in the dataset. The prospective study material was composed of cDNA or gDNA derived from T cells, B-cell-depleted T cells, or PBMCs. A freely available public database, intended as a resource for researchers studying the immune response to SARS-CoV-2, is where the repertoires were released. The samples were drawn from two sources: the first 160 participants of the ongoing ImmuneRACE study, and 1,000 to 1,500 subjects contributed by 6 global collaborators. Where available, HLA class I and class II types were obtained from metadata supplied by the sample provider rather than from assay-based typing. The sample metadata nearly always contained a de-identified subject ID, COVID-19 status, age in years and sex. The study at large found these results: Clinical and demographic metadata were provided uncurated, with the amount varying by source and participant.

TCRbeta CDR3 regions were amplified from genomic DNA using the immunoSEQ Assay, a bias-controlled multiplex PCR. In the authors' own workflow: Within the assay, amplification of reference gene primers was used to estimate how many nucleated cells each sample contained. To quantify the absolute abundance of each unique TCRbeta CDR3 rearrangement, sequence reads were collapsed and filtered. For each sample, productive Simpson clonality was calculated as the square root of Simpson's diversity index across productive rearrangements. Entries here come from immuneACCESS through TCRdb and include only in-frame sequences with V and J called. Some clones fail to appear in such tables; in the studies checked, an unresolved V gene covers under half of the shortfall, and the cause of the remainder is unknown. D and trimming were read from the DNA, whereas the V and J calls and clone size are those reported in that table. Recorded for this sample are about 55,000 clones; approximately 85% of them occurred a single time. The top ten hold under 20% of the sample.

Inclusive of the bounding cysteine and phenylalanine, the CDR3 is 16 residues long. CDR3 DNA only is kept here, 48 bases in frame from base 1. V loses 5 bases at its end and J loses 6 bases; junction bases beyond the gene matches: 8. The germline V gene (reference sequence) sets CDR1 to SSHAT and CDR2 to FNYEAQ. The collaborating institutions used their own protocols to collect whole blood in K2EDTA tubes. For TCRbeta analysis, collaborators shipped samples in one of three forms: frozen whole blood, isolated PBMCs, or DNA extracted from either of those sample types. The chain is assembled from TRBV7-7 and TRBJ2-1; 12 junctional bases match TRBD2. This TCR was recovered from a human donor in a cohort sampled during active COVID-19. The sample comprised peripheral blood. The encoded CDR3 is CASSPLSSGRANEQFF. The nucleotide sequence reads TGTGCCAGCAGCCCCCTTTCTAGCGGGAGGGCCAATGAGCAGTTCTTC.